The T cell receptor beta chain under discussion was sequenced for a study of CD8 T cells in ankylosing spondylitis. Regarding the study as a whole: Made up of eight highly homologous variants, a TCR beta motif appeared characteristic of ankylosing spondylitis blood.

This clonotype was recorded a few times. Antigen unknown. Each CDR3 protein gets one entry after TCRdb re-called the 5' RACE reads with MiXCR. The table shows about 800,000 distinct CDR3 sequences, with about 10% occurring only once. V lost 8 bases and J 0 bases, leaving 10 bases between the germline ends. CDR3 size: 14 residues. Germline CDR1 reads MNHEY; CDR2 reads SVGEGT. The source of this sequence is a male donor with ankylosing spondylitis. Sequenced material: blood, either unsorted or a sorted T cell fraction (not recorded which). The chain joins TRBV6-2 or TRBV6-3 to TRBJ1-4; no clear D gene. CDR3 sequence (DNA): TGTGCCAGCCGATACGCTGCAACTAATGAAAAACTGTTTTTT. Protein: CASRYAATNEKLFF.